This passage covers 6 T cell receptor beta chains from one sample sequenced in a study of beta chain features in type 1 diabetes. Their target antigens are unknown. Study observations and caveats: Among all four CD4+ subsets, Type 1 diabetes patients had TCRB CDR3s that were moderately but significantly shorter.

Expressed TCRB transcripts got sequenced, as all isolated RNA was reverse transcribed. Generated by immunoSEQ multiplex PCR, the TCRdb table keeps only in-frame clones and is missing some. The sample holds 60,000 or so clones, about 47% seen once. Source material: Tregs from blood. Receptor source: a middle-aged woman with type 1 diabetes.

The CDR3, as DNA: TGTGCCAGCAGCAGAGAGGTGGACAGGGGGCAGGGGAACACTGAAGCTTTCTTT. This encodes CASSREVDRGQGNTEAFF. The chain has TRBV25-1 and TRBJ1-1; TRBD1 aligns across 11 bases. This CDR3 is 18 amino acids long. After removal of 6 bases from V and 1 base from J, the junction contained 13 bases not matched to a gene. CDR1 MGHDK and CDR2 SYGVNS come from the germline V gene. The whole variable domain, filled in from reference TRBV25-1 and TRBJ1-1, reads EADIYQTPRYLVIGTGKKITLECSQTMGHDKMYWYQQDPGMELHLIHYSYGVNSTEKGDLSSESTVSRIRTEHFPLTLESARPSHTSQYLCASSREVDRGQGNTEAFFGQGTRLTVV.

Here the CDR3 reads CASSYPQGKLETQYF. The CDR3 DNA is TGTGCCAGCAGTTACCCCCAGGGGAAATTGGAGACCCAGTACTTC. The chain links TRBV6-6 to TRBJ2-5; maybe TRBD1 (6 bases). Per the germline V gene, CDR1 is MNHNY and CDR2 is SVGAGI (reference sequence). Trimming pared 2 bases from V and 5 bases from J, leaving 15 bases between. CDR3 size: 15 residues.

A few counts support this clone. The rearrangement links TRBV7-2 to TRBJ2-7, with D hard to call. Germline V CDR1 and CDR2: SGHTA, FQGNSA. The CDR3 covers 12 residues. Between the trimmed V and J ends, which lost 4 bases and 4 bases, there was a span of 8 bases. This CDR3 reads CASSSARYEQYF. As DNA, the CDR3 is TGTGCCAGCAGCTCAGCGAGATACGAGCAGTACTTC. The whole variable domain, filled in from reference TRBV7-2 and TRBJ2-7, reads GAGVSQSPSNKVTEKGKDVELRCDPISGHTALYWYRQSLGQGLEFLIYFQGNSAPDKSGLPSDRFSAERTGGSVSTLTIQRTQQEDSAVYLCASSSARYEQYFGPGTRLTVT.

This clone was seen many times. CDR3 in amino acids: CSGGEESGNTIYF. The DNA for the CDR3 is TGCAGCGGCGGGGAAGAGAGTGGAAACACCATATATTTT. V usage is TRBV29-1 and J usage is TRBJ1-3; D unclear. The germline V and J ends were trimmed by 7 bases and 3 bases, with 13 bases remaining between them. The CDR3 runs 13 residues. CDR1 is SQVTM, CDR2 ANQGSEA, per germline.

The chain employs TRBV7-3 and TRBJ2-3; a weak D match, TRBD1 (7 bases). Germline V gene sequence: CDR1 SGHTA, CDR2 FQGTGA. Trimming left V 4 bases short and J 0 bases short, with 17 bases between. The CDR3 has 17 amino acids. The CDR3 DNA sequence: TGTGCCAGCAGCTCAGGGGGACTCCGTTCTAGCACAGATACGCAGTATTTT. This encodes CASSSGGLRSSTDTQYF.

This clone was seen a few times. CDR3 in amino acids: CASSPPNNQPQHF. DNA of the CDR3: TGTGCCAGCTCACCACCCAACAATCAGCCCCAGCATTTT. The chain is built from TRBV18 and TRBJ1-5; no firm D call. The V and J ends lost 0 bases and 3 bases respectively, with 3 bases between them. The germline gives CDR1 KGHSH, CDR2 LQKENI. The CDR3 has 13 residues.